The source of this T cell receptor (beta chain) is a study of regulatory and conventional T cells in RAG deficiency. A word on this clone: The antigen is not known.

Study-wide results and limits: Shannon entropy was markedly lower and Simpson indices higher in RAG-deficient patients than control T-cell subsets. In Omenn syndrome, sorted "Tregs" may be peripherally activated cells. In Omenn syndrome, Treg and Tconv repertoires overlapped >75%.

Trimming cost V 1 base and J 7 bases, with 14 bases left between them. The CDR3 covers 14 residues. Germline CDR1 reads GTSNPN; CDR2 reads SVGIG (reference sequence). Blood CD4+ CD25-low CD127-high conventional T cells supplied the genomic DNA template. Assay used: immunoSEQ multiplex PCR; TCRdb lists only in-frame clones, some missing. The sample includes about 50,000 clones, 75% to 90% seen only once; the top ten take 0.51%. The sample also formed part of further work on regulatory T cells. This second report adds: Primers: 52 TRBV forward and 13 TRBJ reverse.

Sequenced input: CD4+ effector T cells sorted from blood. V usage is TRBV30 and J usage is TRBJ2-4; D may correspond to TRBD1 or TRBD2 (7 bases each). The source is a human donor in good health. The CDR3 DNA follows: TGTGCCTGGAGTGACCACAGGGGAGGGAACATTCAGTACTTC. The encoded protein is CAWSDHRGGNIQYF.